One and the same sample provided the 24 T cell receptor beta chains below, sequenced in a study of PD-1 blockade in classical Hodgkin lymphoma. TCRdb keeps only in-frame clones here, not all; method: immunoSEQ multiplex PCR. The profile shows approximately 34,000 clones, less than 85% of them singletons. Exposure to brentuximab vedotin varied, and each patient had relapsed following autologous stem cell transplantation. The sequenced sample was peripheral blood mononuclear cells (PBMCs), obtained before the second cycle of nivolumab. The origin of the receptors is a human donor with classical Hodgkin lymphoma.

CDR3 DNA: TGTGCCAGCAGTTACTCGAGCGGGGGGAGTACCGGGGAGCTGTTTTTT. It is translated as CASSYSSGGSTGELFF. This sequence joins TRBV6-6 and TRBJ2-2; 9 nucleotides line up with TRBD2. This CDR3 has 16 amino acids. V lost 0 bases, J lost 5 bases, and 4 bases stayed unmatched. Germline CDR1 and CDR2: MNHNY and SVGAGI (reference sequence).

The V call is TRBV5-1, the J call TRBJ1-1, with D possibly being TRBD1 (6 bases). The germline V and J ends were trimmed by 6 bases and 6 bases, with 21 bases remaining between them. The CDR3 extends over 15 amino acids. The germline V gene encodes CDR1 SGHRS and CDR2 YFSETQ. CDR3 sequence reads: CASTRGSGAESEAFF. In nucleotides, the CDR3 is TGCGCCAGCACCCGCGGTTCAGGGGCGGAATCTGAAGCTTTCTTT. Using reference TRBV5-1 and TRBJ1-1 for the parts outside the CDR3, the full variable domain is KAGVTQTPRYLIKTRGQQVTLSCSPISGHRSVSWYQQTPGQGLQFLFEYFSETQRNKGNFPGRFSGRQFSNSRSEMNVSTLELGDSALYLCASTRGSGAESEAFFGQGTRLTVV.

This clone was seen a handful of times. V and J are TRBV6-5 and TRBJ2-7; possible D gene TRBD2, 6 bases. The CDR3 is 14 amino acids. Looked up from germline, CDR1 is MNHEY and CDR2 is SVGAGI. Trimming cost V 9 bases and J 5 bases, with 20 bases left between them. The CDR3 reads CASTSAWGVDEQYF. Here the CDR3 DNA reads TGTGCCAGTACCTCAGCATGGGGGGTCGACGAGCAGTACTTC.

This clone showed up just once. DNA for the CDR3: TGTGCCAGCAGCTTAGGCTGGGGGCGGGGGGTGTACAATGAGCAGTTCTTC. It is translated as CASSLGWGRGVYNEQFF. The rearrangement links TRBV11-2 to TRBJ2-1; 8 bases are a match to TRBD2. V shed 1 base and J 4 bases; nucleotides not matched to a gene: 9. The CDR3 is made up of 17 amino acids. Germline assignment: CDR1 SGHAT and CDR2 FQNNGV.

J is TRBJ2-2 and V is TRBV19; TRBD1 matches at 10 bases. The germline V gene encodes CDR1 LNHDA and CDR2 SQIVND (reference sequence). Trimming took 5 bases from V and 4 from J; bases not matched to a gene: 10. CDR3 size: 17 residues. The CDR3 nucleotides read TGTGCCAGTAGTCTCTACCCGACAGGGGGCACCACCGGGGAGCTGTTTTTT. Residues: CASSLYPTGGTTGELFF.

This clone was picked up a small number of times. The chain recombines TRBV11-2 with TRBJ1-1, with D tentatively TRBD1 (5 bases). CDR1 is SGHAT, CDR2 FQNNGV, per germline. Trimming took off 5 bases at V and 1 base at J, with 14 bases between the two ends. The CDR3 extends over 15 amino acids. In DNA form, the CDR3 reads TGTGCCAGCAGCCCCCGGGGGAGGGGGAACACTGAAGCTTTCTTT. Its protein is CASSPRGRGNTEAFF.

This clone has only a few counts. The chain combines TRBV7-9 with TRBJ1-3; the D is unclear. Germline V gives CDR1 SEHNR, CDR2 FQNEAQ (reference sequence). The CDR3 is 17 residues long. The germline V and J ends were trimmed by 3 bases and 0 bases, with 15 bases remaining between them. The CDR3 protein is CASSFDRTSYSGNTIYF. In DNA, the CDR3 is TGTGCCAGCAGCTTCGACCGTACCTCCTACTCTGGAAACACCATATATTTT.

The J gene is TRBJ1-4, the V gene TRBV5-1, with D perhaps matching TRBD1 (5 bases). There are 15 residues in the CDR3. Germline V gene sequence: CDR1 SGHRS, CDR2 YFSETQ. V dropped 4 bases and J dropped 2 bases, with 12 bases sitting between them. CDR3 in amino acids: CASSPSSGTNEKLFF. In DNA form, the CDR3 reads TGCGCCAGCAGCCCTAGCTCAGGGACTAATGAAAAACTGTTTTTT.

This chain connects TRBV7-9 to TRBJ1-1; weak D call: TRBD1 (5 bases). Germline CDR1 SEHNR, CDR2 FQNEAQ (reference sequence). This CDR3 region has 14 residues. V dropped 8 bases and J dropped 0 bases, with 13 bases sitting between them. CDR3 nucleotides: TGTGCCAGCCTGGACAACCCATTGAACACTGAAGCTTTCTTT. Translating gives CASLDNPLNTEAFF.

This clone showed up just once. The chain is built from TRBV7-2 and TRBJ2-7; TRBD2 aligns across 7 bases. This CDR3 region has 15 residues. The trim removed 1 base at V and 1 base at J, leaving 4 bases unmatched. CDR1 and CDR2 from the germline V gene are SGHTA and FQGNSA. The CDR3 sequence is CASSLGPGGSYEQYF. DNA for the CDR3: TGTGCCAGCAGCTTAGGGCCCGGGGGGTCCTACGAGCAGTACTTC.

This clone was detected only once. The gene calls are TRBV7-8 and TRBJ1-2, with 7 bases matching TRBD1. Trimming cost V 1 base and J 1 base; bases outside gene matches: 6. Per the germline V gene, CDR1 is SGHVS and CDR2 is FQNEAQ. The CDR3 is made up of 16 amino acids. This chain's CDR3 is CASSLGPGTDNYGYTF. CDR3 nucleotide sequence: TGTGCCAGCAGCTTAGGACCCGGGACAGATAACTATGGCTACACCTTC.

This sequence joins TRBV7-2 and TRBJ1-2, with 7 nucleotides matching TRBD1. The CDR3 length is 14 residues. CDR1 and CDR2 from the germline V gene are SGHTA and FQGNSA. The V and J ends lost 5 bases and 6 bases, in that order; junction bases with no gene match: 9. In DNA, the CDR3 is TGTGCCAGCAGCCTACGGACAGGTCTACATGGCTACACCTTC. Amino acid sequence: CASSLRTGLHGYTF.

The chain uses TRBV4-2 and TRBJ2-5; 10 bases are shared with TRBD2. Losses at the gene ends were 0 bases for V and 2 bases for J; bases not matched to a gene: 9. CDR3 size: 18 residues. Per the germline V gene, CDR1 is LGHNA and CDR2 is YNFKEQ. The CDR3 DNA sequence: TGTGCCAGCAGCCAAGAATTTGTCCTAGCGGGGGTACAAGAGACCCAGTACTTC. It codes for CASSQEFVLAGVQETQYF.

The chain employs TRBV10-3 and TRBJ2-1, with D hard to call. In germline, CDR1 is ENHRY, CDR2 SYGVKD. There are 16 residues in the CDR3. V lost 0 bases to trimming and J lost 4 bases, with 13 bases between them. The chain's CDR3 is CAISESRARRYNEQFF. CDR3 in DNA: TGTGCCATCAGTGAGTCCCGAGCCCGCAGATACAATGAGCAGTTCTTC.

This clone was found a few times. The chain recombines TRBV7-9 with TRBJ2-7; D unclear. This CDR3 contains 10 residues. The germline CDR1 and CDR2 sequences are SEHNR and FQNEAQ (reference sequence). V lost 5 bases and J lost 5, with 4 bases in between. CDR3: CASSPDEQYF. The CDR3 nucleotides read TGTGCCAGCAGCCCTGACGAGCAGTACTTC.

The rearrangement uses TRBV6-5 and TRBJ2-1, with D unresolved. Germline CDR1 is MNHEY and CDR2 is SVGAGI. Trimming shortened V by 6 bases and J by 6 bases, and 12 bases separated the two germline ends. The CDR3 totals 13 residues. The DNA of the CDR3 is TGTGCCAGCAGCCTCCATCCGCCCAATGAGCAGTTCTTC. Its protein product is CASSLHPPNEQFF.

The chain joins TRBV19 to TRBJ2-2, with a tentative D call TRBD2 (5 bases). Looked up from germline, CDR1 is LNHDA and CDR2 is SQIVND (reference sequence). This CDR3 contains 14 residues. V was shortened by 9 bases and J by 3 bases, with 14 bases between the two germline ends. This CDR3 reads CASIPGRDTGELFF. The CDR3 DNA follows: TGTGCCAGCATTCCCGGGCGGGACACCGGGGAGCTGTTTTTT.

This clone was seen a few times. V usage is TRBV2 and J usage is TRBJ2-7, with TRBD1 as a possible D gene (6 bases). CDR3 length: 16 amino acids. Trimming removed 7 bases at V and 0 bases at J, with 19 bases between. CDR1 is SNHLY and CDR2 is FYNNEI in the germline V gene. CDR3 residues: CASTWWGRFSSYEQYF. CDR3 in DNA: TGTGCCAGCACTTGGTGGGGGCGGTTCAGCTCCTACGAGCAGTACTTC.

This clone was observed a few times. CDR3 DNA: TGTGCCACCTCGGTGGGGGCCTGGGGGGATACGCAGTATTTT. As protein: CATSVGAWGDTQYF. V gene TRBV2 combines with J gene TRBJ2-3; tentatively, D is TRBD1 (6 bases). This CDR3 contains 14 residues. V lost 10 bases, J lost 6 bases, and 20 bases lay in between. Germline V gene lookup returns CDR1 SNHLY and CDR2 FYNNEI.

The V gene is TRBV7-9, the J gene TRBJ1-1; 7 nucleotides line up with TRBD1. This CDR3 comprises 16 residues. With 4 bases clipped from V and 0 bases from J, the junction kept 8 bases outside the gene matches. The germline CDR1 and CDR2 sequences are SEHNR and FQNEAQ (reference sequence). The CDR3 reads CASSSRTGYMNTEAFF. CDR3 in DNA: TGTGCCAGCAGCTCTCGGACAGGATATATGAACACTGAAGCTTTCTTT.

The V and J genes are TRBV7-9 and TRBJ2-5; no definite D call. This CDR3 has 14 residues. The V and J ends lost 5 bases and 2 bases respectively, with 12 bases between them. Germline CDR1 reads SEHNR; CDR2 reads FQNEAQ (reference sequence). Here the CDR3 DNA reads TGTGCCAGCAGCCTCCCGGATCCTCAAGAGACCCAGTACTTC. This encodes CASSLPDPQETQYF.

This sequence joins TRBV6-1 and TRBJ1-2; D perhaps matches TRBD1 (5 bases). V lost 6 bases, J lost 6 bases, and 14 bases lay in between. The CDR3 is 13 residues long. The germline V gene encodes CDR1 MNHNS and CDR2 SASEGT. CDR3: CASRDGTANGYTF. In nucleotides, the CDR3 is TGTGCCAGCAGGGACGGGACGGCTAATGGCTACACCTTC.

The chain combines TRBV27 with TRBJ2-7; TRBD1 matches at 8 bases. CDR1 is MNHEY and CDR2 is SMNVEV in the germline V gene (reference sequence). The CDR3 has 14 residues. After removal of 4 bases from V and 2 bases from J, the junction contained 4 bases not matched to a gene. CDR3 nucleotides: TGTGCCAGCAGTTACGGACAGGGCGCCTACGAGCAGTACTTC. Its protein product is CASSYGQGAYEQYF.

The chain is built from TRBV5-1 and TRBJ2-5; maybe TRBD1 (5 bases). There are 14 residues in the CDR3. Trimming took off 4 bases at V and 2 bases at J, with 12 bases between the two ends. Germline V gene data show CDR1 as SGHRS and CDR2 as YFSETQ. CDR3 sequence (DNA): TGCGCCAGCAGCCCCCTGGGGCTACAAGAGACCCAGTACTTC. It encodes CASSPLGLQETQYF.